This T cell receptor (beta chain) was obtained from a study of STAT5B mutations in CD4+ large granular lymphocyte leukemia. TCRdb's table, derived via immunoSEQ multiplex PCR, lists solely in-frame clones and lacks some. The sample includes tens of thousands of clones, roughly 80% of them seen just once. Trimming took 4 bases from V and 8 from J; bases not matched to a gene: 14. Germline assignment: CDR1 SGHRS and CDR2 YFSETQ. This CDR3 has 16 residues. This sequence originates from a human donor in good health. The sequenced sample consisted of CD4+ T cells from blood buffy coats. The chain is built from TRBV5-1 and TRBJ1-4, with 7 bases that match TRBD1. Written as DNA, the CDR3 is TGCGCCAGCAGCGCGGGGGAGGGGGCATGGGAAGAAAAACTGTTTTTT. It is translated as CASSAGEGAWEEKLFF.